Below are 11 T cell receptor beta chains sequenced from a single sample in a study of T cells in Graves' hyperthyroidism and ophthalmopathy. What was amplified from RNA transcripts were TCR beta CDR3 regions. The primer set for the first-round RT-PCR of the TCR CDR3 was HTBI. MiXCR was run by TCRdb on the multiplex PCR reads, yielding one entry per CDR3 protein. In the table there are some 490,000 distinct CDR3 sequences, around 16% of which are singletons. What was sequenced was blood. These receptors all stem from a woman aged 30 to 39 with Graves' ophthalmopathy.

Regarding this clonotype: A read error may explain this, as a much larger clone is one base away. The chain combines TRBV12-3 or TRBV12-4 with TRBJ2-7; 9 bases line up with TRBD2. This CDR3 contains 16 residues. J gave up 5 bases and V 5 bases, and 13 bases lay outside the gene matches. The CDR3 spells CASSPPLAGSVNEQYF. CDR3 nucleotides: TGTGCCAGCAGTCCCCCTCTAGCGGGAAGCGTCAACGAGCAGTACTTC.

In this sample, this clonotype turned up many times. The chain is built from TRBV5-6 and TRBJ1-2; 10 bases align to TRBD1. The CDR3 runs to 16 residues. Trimming took 3 bases from V and 5 from J; bases not matched to a gene: 10. In germline, CDR1 is SGHDT, CDR2 YYEEEE. Here the CDR3 DNA reads TGTGCCAGCAGCTCCTGGCCGGGACAGGGGCCTTATGGCTACACCTTC. Amino acid sequence: CASSSWPGQGPYGYTF.

Ten or more counts support this clonotype. V usage is TRBV7-3 and J usage is TRBJ2-5; D is ambiguous. This CDR3 comprises 10 residues. With 7 bases removed from V and 5 bases from J, the gap between germline ends came to 5 bases. Looked up from germline, CDR1 is SGHTA and CDR2 is FQGTGA. The DNA of the CDR3 is TGTGCCAGCACGGACGAGACCCAGTACTTC. Translating it yields CASTDETQYF.

Comments on this clonotype: A clone one base away is much larger, so this may be a read error. The CDR3 ends on some other residue instead of the conserved phenylalanine or tryptophan, so this is likely a read error. The chain combines TRBV7-8 with TRBJ2-3, with 7 bases aligning to TRBD1. The CDR3 has 15 residues. Unmatched junction bases numbered 8, after V lost 7 bases and J lost 1 base. The germline CDR1 and CDR2 sequences are SGHVS and FQNEAQ. The CDR3 nucleotides read TGTGCCAGCACCCTAAACACAGGGGGCACAGATACGCAGTATCTT. This translates into CASTLNTGGTDTQYL.

This clonotype was picked up many times. The chain joins TRBV5-1 to TRBJ2-7, with a weak D call TRBD1 (6 bases). This CDR3 has 14 residues. Trimming stripped 0 bases from V and 6 bases from J, with 13 bases between. Germline CDR1 and CDR2: SGHRS and YFSETQ. CDR3 loop: CASSLEQGRSEQYF. DNA for the CDR3: TGCGCCAGCAGCTTGGAACAGGGCCGGAGCGAGCAGTACTTC. The full variable domain, in which reference TRBV5-1 and TRBJ2-7 provide the parts outside the CDR3, is KAGVTQTPRYLIKTRGQQVTLSCSPISGHRSVSWYQQTPGQGLQFLFEYFSETQRNKGNFPGRFSGRQFSNSRSEMNVSTLELGDSALYLCASSLEQGRSEQYFGPGTRLTVT.

The rearrangement joins TRBV20-1 to TRBJ2-1, with TRBD2 as a possible D gene (6 bases). The germline CDR1 and CDR2 sequences are DFQATT and SNEGSKA (reference sequence). Between the trimmed V and J ends, which lost 3 bases and 4 bases, there was a span of 13 bases. The CDR3 is 14 amino acids. In DNA, the CDR3 is TGCAGTGCTAGTCCGGGAGCGGGTTACAATGAGCAGTTCTTC. It translates to CSASPGAGYNEQFF.

This clonotype was observed many times. The chain joins TRBV5-6 to TRBJ2-7; TRBD2 aligns across 9 bases. The V gene's germline CDR1 is SGHDT and CDR2 YYEEEE. The length of the CDR3 is 15 residues. Trimming took 0 bases from V and 7 from J; bases not matched to a gene: 8. CDR3 sequence: CASSLAASGVREQYF. The CDR3 nucleotides are TGTGCCAGCAGCTTGGCTGCTAGCGGGGTTCGGGAGCAGTACTTC.

This clonotype was detected many times. The DNA for the CDR3 is TGTGCCAGCAGCCCTGTGGCGGGAGGCTGGGAGACCCAGTACTTC. This codes for CASSPVAGGWETQYF. The chain recombines TRBV12-3 or TRBV12-4 with TRBJ2-5, with TRBD2 identical over 8 bases. V was pared by 6 bases and J by 5 bases, with 11 bases of the junction left unmatched. The CDR3 covers 15 residues.

This clonotype was counted ten times or more. This rearrangement joins TRBV11-2 to TRBJ1-3; D is unclear. The CDR3 has 16 amino acids. Trimming took 1 base from V and 0 from J, leaving 10 bases between them. In germline, CDR1 is SGHAT, CDR2 FQNNGV. CDR3 nucleotides: TGTGCCAGCAGCTTAGTGTGGCAGGACTCTGGAAACACCATATATTTT. It specifies CASSLVWQDSGNTIYF. Full variable domain (remainder filled in from reference TRBV11-2 and TRBJ1-3): EAGVAQSPRYKIIEKRQSVAFWCNPISGHATLYWYQQILGQGPKLLIQFQNNGVVDDSQLPKDRFSAERLKGVDSTLKIQPAKLEDSAVYLCASSLVWQDSGNTIYFGEGSWLTVV.

V and J are TRBV11-1 and TRBJ1-1, with 7 bases aligning to TRBD1. V was pared by 5 bases and J by 4 bases, with 16 bases of the junction left unmatched. The CDR3 extends over 17 amino acids. Germline V CDR1 and CDR2: SGHAT, FQDESV (reference sequence). This chain's CDR3 is CASSRPLTGMITTEAFF. Written as DNA, the CDR3 is TGTGCCAGCAGCCGTCCCCTGACAGGGATGATTACCACTGAAGCTTTCTTT. Together with reference TRBV11-1 and TRBJ1-1, the CDR3 gives the full variable domain: EAEVAQSPRYKITEKSQAVAFWCDPISGHATLYWYRQILGQGPELLVQFQDESVVDDSQLPKDRFSAERLKGVDSTLKIQPAELGDSAMYLCASSRPLTGMITTEAFFGQGTRLTVV.

This clonotype has at least ten counts. The rearrangement joins TRBV5-1 to TRBJ2-3; tentative D call: TRBD1 (5 bases). Trimming removed 0 bases from V and 7 bases from J, with 12 bases in between. This CDR3 is built from 14 residues. CDR1 is SGHRS, CDR2 YFSETQ, per germline. The CDR3 sequence is CASSLEDAGNTQYF. The CDR3 nucleotides read TGCGCCAGCAGCTTGGAGGACGCAGGGAATACGCAGTATTTT.